The T cell receptor (beta chain) under discussion was sequenced for a study of cytotoxic CD8 clonotypes in ibrutinib-treated CLL. With regard to this clone: Its antigen remains unidentified.

The assay was immunoSEQ multiplex PCR, and TCRdb's table has in-frame clones only and misses some. Among 25,000 to 30,000 clones listed, about three quarters were seen once. Notes on the study in general: The clonality rise at ibrutinib response reflected private clonotype expansion.

Trimming shortened V by 1 base and J by 5 bases, and 6 bases separated the two germline ends. Germline V CDR1 and CDR2: MNHEY, SVGAGI. There are 13 residues in the CDR3. The chain links TRBV6-5 to TRBJ2-1; no definite D call. The sequenced sample was PBMCs, obtained after 36 months of ibrutinib treatment. The sequence was obtained from a human donor with chronic lymphocytic leukemia. This CDR3 is CASSYWLNNEQFF. The CDR3 nucleotides read TGTGCCAGCAGTTACTGGCTAAACAATGAGCAGTTCTTC.